These 17 T cell receptor beta chains share one sample of origin, sequenced in a study of CD8 T cells in Susac syndrome. A quantity of roughly 0.5 to 1 ug RNA underwent reverse transcription using random hexamers. From the immunoSEQ multiplex PCR reads, TCRdb called clonotypes with MiXCR, one entry per CDR3 protein. The sample includes a few hundred thousand distinct CDR3 sequences, 70% to 90% of them seen just once. The source material was CD8+ T cells from PBMCs. Receptor source: a human donor with multiple sclerosis.

This chain links TRBV29-1 with TRBJ2-7; 13 nucleotides match TRBD2. Germline V gives CDR1 SQVTM, CDR2 ANQGSEA. The CDR3 has 14 amino acids. The V gene end was trimmed by 3 bases and the J gene end by 6 bases; junction bases not matched to a gene: 5. The CDR3 sequence: CSVDGLAGVSEQYF. The DNA of the CDR3 is TGCAGCGTTGATGGACTAGCGGGAGTAAGCGAGCAGTACTTC.

On this clonotype: A junction boundary mismatches the germline segment, possibly from a read error. This chain uses TRBV4-3 with TRBJ1-1; possibly TRBD1 for D (5 bases). The germline CDR1 and CDR2 sequences are LGHNA and YSLEER. The CDR3 sequence is 17 residues long. This CDR3 reads CASSQGDSYTLNAEAFF. The CDR3 DNA follows: TGCGCCAGCAGCCAAGGAGACAGTTATACCTTGAACGCTGAAGCTTTCTTT.

The chain recombines TRBV14 with TRBJ2-1; 9 bases line up with TRBD2. CDR3 length: 15 amino acids. V shed 4 bases, J shed 8 bases, and the junction held 9 bases outside the gene matches. The germline gives CDR1 SGHDN, CDR2 FVKESK. CDR3 residues: CASSPFAGGPYEQFF. For the CDR3, the DNA is TGTGCCAGCAGCCCCTTCGCGGGAGGGCCTTATGAGCAGTTCTTC.

This clonotype has only one observation. This chain links TRBV12-3 or TRBV12-4 with TRBJ1-2; the D gene is possibly TRBD1 (5 bases). V lost 5 bases and J lost 8, with 18 bases in between. CDR3 length equals 14 residues. Here the CDR3 reads CASSPAGAPQGYTF. CDR3 DNA: TGTGCCAGCAGTCCAGCCGGGGCCCCGCAGGGCTACACCTTC.

The chain links TRBV7-2 to TRBJ2-7; D is unclear. This CDR3 is 15 amino acids long. Germline values: CDR1 SGHTA, CDR2 FQGNSA. Trimming left V 1 base short and J 3 bases short, with 13 bases between. CDR3 nucleotide sequence: TGTGCCAGCAGCTTAGTTAGCAGCCTTGTCTACGAGCAGTACTTC. This codes for CASSLVSSLVYEQYF.

This clonotype occurred a few times. V is TRBV19 and J is TRBJ2-7, with 12 bases matching TRBD2. CDR3 length: 15 residues. CDR1 is LNHDA, CDR2 SQIVND, per germline (reference sequence). V lost 5 bases and J lost 2; bases outside the gene matches: 4. CDR3 sequence: CASSDGLAGTYEQYF. The CDR3 region has the DNA TGTGCCAGTAGTGACGGACTAGCGGGAACCTACGAGCAGTACTTC.

The V and J genes are TRBV7-9 and TRBJ1-2, with unresolved D. Germline-derived CDR1 and CDR2 are SEHNR and FQNEAQ (reference sequence). This CDR3 has 15 amino acids. Trimming took off 5 bases at V and 5 bases at J, with 18 bases between the two ends. The CDR3 protein is CASSPLMNPVYGYTF. CDR3 sequence (DNA): TGTGCCAGCAGCCCTCTCATGAACCCGGTATATGGCTACACCTTC.

The chain carries TRBV27 and TRBJ2-7; D gene uncertain. Trimming shortened V by 0 bases and J by 7 bases, and 13 bases separated the two germline ends. CDR1 is MNHEY and CDR2 is SMNVEV in the germline V gene (reference sequence). The CDR3 length is 14 residues. CDR3 region: CASSLSGSLREQYF. The CDR3, as DNA: TGTGCCAGCAGTTTATCGGGCAGTCTCAGGGAGCAGTACTTC.

The chain links TRBV7-6 to TRBJ2-2; D remains ambiguous. The CDR3 length is 15 residues. In germline, CDR1 is SGHVS, CDR2 FNYEAQ. Trimming cost V 4 bases and J 1 base, with 10 bases left between them. CDR3 coding DNA: TGTGCCAGCAGCTATACGCCAGAGAACACCGGGGAGCTGTTTTTT. Amino acid sequence: CASSYTPENTGELFF.

V is TRBV12-3 or TRBV12-4 and J is TRBJ2-6; no reliable D call. Trimming removed 4 bases from V and 4 bases from J, with 5 bases in between. The CDR3 totals 13 residues. The CDR3: CASSSEGANVLTF. The CDR3 nucleotides are TGTGCCAGCAGTTCCGAGGGGGCCAACGTCCTGACTTTC.

The chain employs TRBV7-2 and TRBJ2-1; 12 bases agree with TRBD2. Germline-derived CDR1 and CDR2 are SGHTA and FQGNSA. V dropped 6 bases and J dropped 8; count of bases not matched to a gene: 8. The CDR3 consists of 15 residues. DNA of the CDR3: TGTGCCAGCAGAGAATTGACTAGCGGGAGCTATGAGCAGTTCTTC. Its protein is CASRELTSGSYEQFF.

The chain recombines TRBV6-1 with TRBJ2-4; D might be TRBD1 or TRBD2, each matching 5 bases. The V and J ends lost 6 bases and 0 bases respectively, with 12 bases between them. Germline V gene data show CDR1 as MNHNS and CDR2 as SASEGT. CDR3 length equals 15 residues. As DNA, the CDR3 is TGTGCCAGCAGAACAGAGGGGCCAGCCAAAAACATTCAGTACTTC. Translating gives CASRTEGPAKNIQYF.

This chain links TRBV18 with TRBJ1-4, with a tentative D call TRBD1 (6 bases). Germline assignment: CDR1 KGHSH and CDR2 LQKENI. The CDR3 totals 16 residues. Trimming cost V 0 bases and J 3 bases, with 11 bases left between them. CDR3 coding DNA: TGTGCCAGCTCACCACCGGAGGCAGGGGCTAATGAAAAACTGTTTTTT. Its translation is CASSPPEAGANEKLFF.

This chain links TRBV27 with TRBJ1-2; no firm D call. The germline V and J ends were trimmed by 7 bases and 8 bases, with 23 bases remaining between them. There are 15 residues in the CDR3. Germline V gene sequence: CDR1 MNHEY, CDR2 SMNVEV (reference sequence). CDR3 sequence reads: CASTLTGSSSEGYTF. Written as DNA, the CDR3 is TGTGCCAGCACCTTAACCGGCAGTTCCTCTGAAGGCTACACCTTC.

The J gene is TRBJ2-2, the V gene TRBV24-1; the D gene is possibly TRBD1 (6 bases). V gave up 9 bases and J gave up 1 base, with 11 bases separating them. The CDR3 is 14 amino acids. The germline gives CDR1 KGHDR, CDR2 SFDVKD. CDR3 nucleotides: TGTGCCACCGCTGTGGACAGGAACACCGGGGAGCTGTTTTTT. Protein: CATAVDRNTGELFF.

This chain uses TRBV10-3 with TRBJ1-5, with a weak D call TRBD1 (6 bases). CDR1 is ENHRY and CDR2 is SYGVKD in the germline V gene. The CDR3 totals 16 residues. V was pared by 5 bases and J by 0 bases, with 14 bases between. CDR3 protein: CAISRTGQNSNQPQHF. The DNA for the CDR3 is TGTGCCATCAGTCGAACAGGGCAGAATAGCAATCAGCCCCAGCATTTT.

The J gene is TRBJ1-1, the V gene TRBV5-6; TRBD1 aligns across 7 bases. Per germline, CDR1 SGHDT and CDR2 YYEEEE. V gave up 2 bases and J gave up 4 bases; unmatched junction bases: 2. This CDR3 has 13 amino acids. CDR3: CASSFTGATEAFF. For the CDR3, the DNA is TGTGCCAGCAGCTTCACAGGGGCCACTGAAGCTTTCTTT.